Following are 27 T cell receptor beta chains from one sample sequenced in a study of blood T cells in healthy people across ages. Combining a sample-barcoded 5' primer with a J-beta primer mix, a second PCR ran for roughly 7 to 12 cycles. From the 5' RACE reads, TCRdb called clonotypes with MiXCR, one entry per CDR3 protein. The table records around 670,000 distinct CDR3 sequences, about 30% of them present only once. Sequenced material: blood. These receptors all stem from an elderly woman in good health.

This clonotype was detected many times. The genes are TRBV6-5 and TRBJ2-1; 8 bases are a match to TRBD1. V was pared by 6 bases and J by 4 bases, with 8 bases of the junction left unmatched. The CDR3 totals 15 residues. CDR1 and CDR2 (germline): MNHEY, SVGAGI. The CDR3 is CASRAAQGGYNEQFF. In nucleotides, the CDR3 is TGTGCCAGCAGAGCGGCACAGGGGGGTTACAATGAGCAGTTCTTC.

This clonotype was seen ten or more times. The genes are TRBV28 and TRBJ1-2; 8 bases fit TRBD1. Germline CDR1 and CDR2: MDHEN and SYDVKM. V dropped 5 bases and J dropped 5; count of bases not matched to a gene: 4. CDR3 length: 13 amino acids. The DNA for the CDR3 is TGTGCCAGCAGTCCAGGGGACAGGTATGGCTACACCTTC. It is translated as CASSPGDRYGYTF.

This clonotype has at least ten counts. The chain is built from TRBV6-2 or TRBV6-3 and TRBJ2-1, with 11 bases aligning to TRBD2. J gave up 3 bases and V 7 bases, and 20 bases lay outside the gene matches. Germline values: CDR1 MNHEY, CDR2 SVGEGT. The CDR3 has 20 residues. The CDR3 sequence: CASISSGTAKTSGDYNEQFF. The CDR3 DNA follows: TGTGCCAGCATCTCATCCGGGACAGCCAAGACTAGCGGGGACTACAATGAGCAGTTCTTC.

The table lists this clonotype with a few counts. A much larger clone is a single base away; this may be a read error. V usage is TRBV20-1 and J usage is TRBJ1-2; TRBD1 matches 12 bases. V was pared by 0 bases and J by 4 bases, with 12 bases of the junction left unmatched. This CDR3 region has 18 residues. Germline lookup yields CDR1 DFQATT and CDR2 SNEGSKA (reference sequence). CDR3: CSARDRGGQGAYRYGYTF. CDR3 nucleotide sequence: TGCAGTGCTAGAGATCGGGGGGGACAGGGGGCATACCGCTATGGCTACACCTTC.

This clonotype appeared many times. The chain joins TRBV6-5 to TRBJ2-3; no definite D call. CDR3 length: 14 amino acids. With 4 bases removed from V and 0 bases from J, the gap between germline ends came to 8 bases. The V gene's germline CDR1 is MNHEY and CDR2 SVGAGI. CDR3 loop: CASSSRTSTDTQYF. The CDR3 coding sequence is TGTGCCAGCAGTTCCCGAACTAGCACAGATACGCAGTATTTT.

Ten or more counts support this clonotype. V gene TRBV12-3 or TRBV12-4 combines with J gene TRBJ2-1, with D possibly being TRBD1 (5 bases). The CDR3 loop spans 11 amino acids. Deletions cut 2 bases from V and 13 bases from J, with 9 bases between. The CDR3 loop is CASSLRGTQFF. In DNA, the CDR3 is TGTGCCAGCAGTTTAAGGGGTACTCAGTTCTTC.

The chain is built from TRBV7-2 and TRBJ2-1; D ambiguous. Germline values: CDR1 SGHTA, CDR2 FQGNSA. This CDR3 spans 15 amino acids. Deletions cut 2 bases from V and 6 bases from J, with 14 bases between. CDR3 coding DNA: TGTGCCAGCAGCTTAATTGCGTTAGTAGGCAATGAGCAGTTCTTC. As protein: CASSLIALVGNEQFF.

This clonotype was observed a handful of times. CDR3 region: CASSVAAQIMNTEAFF. DNA for the CDR3: TGTGCCAGCAGCGTAGCTGCCCAGATCATGAACACTGAAGCTTTCTTT. The chain has TRBV9 and TRBJ1-1; no firm D call. This CDR3 is 16 amino acids long. V lost 0 bases and J 0 bases, leaving 12 bases between the germline ends. Germline CDR1 and CDR2: SGDLS and YYNGEE.

As regards this clonotype: A clone one base away is much larger, so this may be a read error. This chain uses TRBV20-1 with TRBJ1-2; D is possibly TRBD1 (6 bases). Trimming took 0 bases from V and 8 from J, leaving 16 bases between them. CDR3 length: 14 residues. Germline loops: CDR1 DFQATT, CDR2 SNEGSKA (reference sequence). DNA for the CDR3: TGCAGTGCTAGAGATCGAAGCAGGGGAGGCGGCTACACCTTC. Its translation: CSARDRSRGGGYTF.

This clonotype has only a few counts. The chain uses TRBV9 and TRBJ1-1; D possibly corresponds to TRBD1 (5 bases). Trimming cost V 6 bases and J 2 bases, with 14 bases left between them. The length of the CDR3 is 14 residues. In germline, CDR1 is SGDLS, CDR2 YYNGEE. The chain's CDR3 is CASTPSGTNTEAFF. In DNA form, the CDR3 reads TGTGCCAGCACCCCTTCAGGGACCAACACTGAAGCTTTCTTT.

This clonotype was seen at least ten times. The CDR3 nucleotides are TGTGCCAGCAGCGATAATCAGCCCCAGCATTTT. Translated: CASSDNQPQHF. The chain links TRBV6-6 to TRBJ1-5; the D is unclear. The V end was cut by 6 bases, the J end by 4 bases, with 4 bases between. Germline CDR1 MNHNY, CDR2 SVGAGI (reference sequence). CDR3 length: 11 residues.

In this sample, this clonotype turned up many times. The chain couples TRBV5-1 to TRBJ2-1, with a weak D call TRBD1 (5 bases). There are 16 residues in the CDR3. The germline CDR1 and CDR2 sequences are SGHRS and YFSETQ. The ends were cut back, 0 bases at V and 0 bases at J, with 10 bases in the middle. This CDR3 reads CASSLDVGPSYNEQFF. The CDR3 bases are TGCGCCAGCAGCTTGGATGTGGGGCCCTCCTACAATGAGCAGTTCTTC.

The J gene is TRBJ2-3, the V gene TRBV10-3; TRBD2 matches 13 bases. Germline-derived CDR1 and CDR2 are ENHRY and SYGVKD. Unmatched junction bases numbered 5, after V lost 6 bases and J lost 5 bases. This CDR3 is built from 15 residues. The CDR3 DNA reads TGTGCCATCAGAACTAGCGGGGGGGATTTAGATACGCAGTATTTT. Residues: CAIRTSGGDLDTQYF.

This clonotype was recorded a few times. V is TRBV6-2 or TRBV6-3 and J is TRBJ1-5; weak D call: TRBD1 (5 bases). CDR3 length equals 15 residues. Trimming cost V 5 bases and J 2 bases, with 13 bases left between them. From germline, CDR1 is MNHEY and CDR2 SVGEGT. CDR3 amino acids: CASSHPRGGNQPQHF. The CDR3 DNA reads as TGTGCCAGCAGTCACCCCCGGGGGGGCAATCAGCCCCAGCATTTT.

This clonotype was seen repeatedly, ten times or more. This rearrangement joins TRBV5-5 to TRBJ2-1; no clear D gene. V was pared by 4 bases and J by 10 bases, with 21 bases between. Per the germline V gene, CDR1 is SGHKS and CDR2 is YYEKEE (reference sequence). The CDR3 has 15 amino acids. The CDR3 DNA follows: TGTGCCAGCAGCGGAACAATAGACGGGCTGAGGGAGCAGTTCTTC. It encodes CASSGTIDGLREQFF. Supplemented by reference TRBV5-5 and TRBJ2-1, the full variable domain reads DAGVTQSPTHLIKTRGQQVTLRCSPISGHKSVSWYQQVLGQGPQFIFQYYEKEERGRGNFPDRFSARQFPNYSSELNVNALLLGDSALYLCASSGTIDGLREQFFGPGTRLTVL.

This clonotype has ten or more counts. The chain employs TRBV9 and TRBJ1-2; the D is unclear. From germline, CDR1 is SGDLS and CDR2 YYNGEE. V dropped 0 bases and J dropped 7 bases, with 13 bases sitting between them. The CDR3 loop spans 14 amino acids. The CDR3: CASSVAGSSSGYTF. CDR3 DNA: TGTGCCAGCAGCGTAGCTGGTTCATCTTCTGGCTACACCTTC.

The chain recombines TRBV15 with TRBJ2-4; 7 nucleotides agree with TRBD1. V lost 3 bases to trimming and J lost 0 bases; unmatched junction nucleotides: 8. This CDR3 has 17 residues. Germline assignment: CDR1 LNHNV and CDR2 YYDKDF (reference sequence). CDR3 nucleotides: TGTGCCACCAGCAGCGCCACAGGGGTCACAGCCAAAAACATTCAGTACTTC. Translation: CATSSATGVTAKNIQYF.

This clonotype was seen a few times. The genes are TRBV5-4 and TRBJ2-1; D is possibly TRBD1 or TRBD2 (6 bases each). V was pared by 3 bases and J by 0 bases, with 16 bases between. This CDR3 is built from 17 residues. Per the germline V gene, CDR1 is SGHNT and CDR2 is YYREEE (reference sequence). CDR3 bases: TGTGCCAGCAGCTCCGGAGGGGGAAAGAGCTCCTACAATGAGCAGTTCTTC. Translation: CASSSGGGKSSYNEQFF.

This clonotype has a count of ten or more. This rearrangement joins TRBV12-3 or TRBV12-4 to TRBJ2-3; D not certain. CDR3 length: 14 residues. V was trimmed by 1 base and J by 6 bases, leaving 11 bases between them. The CDR3 coding sequence is TGTGCCAGCAGTTTAGAGACGCTGCGCGATACGCAGTATTTT. This encodes CASSLETLRDTQYF.

Details on this clonotype: This may stem from a read error, because a much larger clone lies one nucleotide away. The genes are TRBV6-2 or TRBV6-3 and TRBJ1-5; no definite D call. The V end was cut by 8 bases, the J end by 5 bases, with 13 bases between. The CDR3 has 13 residues. Germline assignment: CDR1 MNHEY and CDR2 SVGEGT. The CDR3 DNA is TGTGCCAGCGGCGATACTGTAGATCAGCCCCAGCATTTT. Amino acids: CASGDTVDQPQHF.

J is TRBJ2-5 and V is TRBV7-2; D is perhaps TRBD1 (5 bases). Germline V gene data show CDR1 as SGHTA and CDR2 as FQGNSA. V dropped 1 base and J dropped 3 bases, with 6 bases sitting between them. The CDR3 loop spans 13 amino acids. The CDR3 reads CASSLVTEETQYF. As DNA, the CDR3 is TGTGCCAGCAGCTTAGTGACAGAAGAGACCCAGTACTTC.

With respect to this clonotype: A much larger clone lies one base from this, so it may be a read error. The gene calls are TRBV20-1 and TRBJ2-7, with 10 bases fitting TRBD2. CDR3 length: 12 residues. The germline CDR1 and CDR2 sequences are DFQATT and SNEGSKA (reference sequence). CDR3 protein: CRASGGPYEQYF. The CDR3 DNA is TGCAGGGCTAGCGGGGGTCCCTACGAGCAGTACTTC.

The chain combines TRBV4-3 with TRBJ1-2; D may be TRBD1 (6 bases). Trimming left V 0 bases short and J 5 bases short, with 13 bases between. This CDR3 contains 15 residues. Germline V lookup: CDR1 LGHNA, CDR2 YSLEER. CDR3 sequence (DNA): TGCGCCAGCAGCCAAGATAGCGGGGGCGCGTATGGCTACACCTTC. It translates to CASSQDSGGAYGYTF.

This clonotype was seen at least ten times. The genes are TRBV28 and TRBJ2-1; 16 positions match TRBD2. The CDR3 extends over 17 amino acids. V lost 5 bases, J lost 7 bases, and 8 bases stayed unmatched. Germline loops: CDR1 MDHEN, CDR2 SYDVKM. The CDR3 sequence: CASSPTGTSGGANEQFF. CDR3 nucleotide sequence: TGTGCCAGCAGTCCCACCGGGACTAGCGGGGGGGCAAATGAGCAGTTCTTC.

This clonotype was counted many times. The rearrangement links TRBV7-2 to TRBJ1-5; 7 bases match TRBD1. The CDR3 consists of 16 residues. V lost 6 bases to trimming and J lost 2 bases; unmatched junction nucleotides: 10. Per germline, CDR1 SGHTA and CDR2 FQGNSA. The CDR3 loop reads CASRITGALGNQPQHF. CDR3 bases: TGTGCCAGCAGGATCACAGGGGCGCTGGGCAATCAGCCCCAGCATTTT.

This clonotype was detected many times. The chain combines TRBV6-6 with TRBJ1-2; perhaps TRBD1 as D (6 bases). The CDR3 contains 12 residues. V was trimmed by 6 bases and J by 6 bases, leaving 11 bases between them. The germline V gene encodes CDR1 MNHNY and CDR2 SVGAGI (reference sequence). The CDR3 spells CASRAYRDGYTF. CDR3 nucleotides: TGTGCCAGCAGGGCTTACAGGGATGGCTACACCTTC.

A word on this clonotype: This clone may be a read error of a much larger clone one base away. The J gene is TRBJ2-5, the V gene TRBV4-3, with 8 nucleotides matching TRBD1. The CDR3 is 15 amino acids. Germline lookup yields CDR1 LGHNA and CDR2 YSLEER. V dropped 0 bases and J dropped 5; count of bases not matched to a gene: 5. The CDR3 DNA sequence: TGCGCCAGCAGCCAAGAGGGGGCAGGGGGCGAGACCCAGTACTTC. Translating gives CASSQEGAGGETQYF.